The rows below give T cell receptor beta chains drawn from one sample of a study of cytomegalovirus exposure and HLA in healthy donors. Only in-frame clones appear in the TCRdb table, and some are missing; sequencing was by immunoSEQ multiplex PCR. This sample yields about 76,000 clones, of which just over 70% are seen a single time; 4% to 5% belongs to the top ten. Sequencing was performed on PBMCs. The receptors here all came from a man aged 55 to 70 in good health and CMV-seropositive. The CDR3 runs from the conserved cysteine through the conserved F or W. Each record gives: J gene, D gene, clone size, V gene, CDR3 DNA, CDR3 protein. The D gene is left open where the match is weak. Where a row states a size, it is once, few, many or the class of an expanded clone; other rows omit it.

TRBJ2-5	TRBD1	.	TRBV27	TGTGCCAGCAGTAGGAGGACAGGGGGAGAGACCCAGTACTTC	CASSRRTGGETQYF
TRBJ2-7	.	.	TRBV30	TGTGCCTGGACCTGGGGCTGCGAGCAGTACTTC	CAWTWGCEQYF
TRBJ1-5	TRBD1	.	TRBV7-2	TGTGCCAGCAGCTTGCAGACAGGGGACAGCAATCAGCCCCAGCATTTT	CASSLQTGDSNQPQHF
TRBJ2-4	.	.	TRBV28	TGTGCCAGCACTCGGGGAATTCAGTACTTC	CASTRGIQYF
TRBJ1-2	.	.	TRBV30	TGTGCCTGGAGGAAAGGTGGAATTGGAGGCTATGGCTACACCTTC	CAWRKGGIGGYGYTF
TRBJ1-5	.	few	TRBV30	TGTGCCTGGAGTTTGGGCCGGATCAATCAGCCCCAGCATTTT	CAWSLGRINQPQHF
TRBJ2-3	.	.	TRBV6-1	TGTGCCAGCACCCAGTCCTTTAGCACAGATACGCAGTATTTT	CASTQSFSTDTQYF
TRBJ1-2	.	.	TRBV19	TGTGCCAGTAGTATGAACACAGCGGGCTATGGCTACACCTTC	CASSMNTAGYGYTF
TRBJ2-4	.	.	TRBV6-6	TGTGCCAGCAGTGAGGCGGGAGCCAAAAACATTCAGTACTTC	CASSEAGAKNIQYF
TRBJ2-2	.	.	TRBV7-2	TGTGCCAGCAGCCCGCGGGGGCCTAACACCGGGGAGCTGTTTTTT	CASSPRGPNTGELFF
TRBJ2-2	TRBD2	.	TRBV11-2	TGTGCCAGCAGCTTATTTCTAGCGGGGAACGCCGGGGAGCTGTTTTTT	CASSLFLAGNAGELFF
TRBJ2-5	.	.	TRBV6-6	TGTGCCAGCAGCCTCCCCAGAGAGACCCAGTACTTC	CASSLPRETQYF
TRBJ2-7	.	.	TRBV29-1	TGCAGCGTCAGGACCAGGGGCCGCGACGAGCAGTACTTC	CSVRTRGRDEQYF
TRBJ2-1	TRBD1	.	TRBV29-1	TGCAGCGCACAGGGGGCGGCTTACAATGAGCAGTTCTTC	CSAQGAAYNEQFF
TRBJ1-5	.	.	TRBV11-2	TGTGCCAGCAGCTTAGGACTTGATCAGCCCCAGCATTTT	CASSLGLDQPQHF
TRBJ2-3	.	.	TRBV7-9	TGTGCCAGCAGCAGATCAGGGGTTAGCACAGATACGCAGTATTTT	CASSRSGVSTDTQYF
TRBJ2-3	.	.	TRBV7-8	TGTGCCAGCAGCTTGTTGGGGGCGAGCGGCACAGATACGCAGTATTTT	CASSLLGASGTDTQYF
TRBJ1-2	.	few	TRBV5-4	TGTGCCAGCAGCCTGAGGGCTAACTATGGCTACACCTTC	CASSLRANYGYTF
TRBJ2-5	TRBD2	few	TRBV5-1	TGCGCCAGCAGCGCCGGACTAGCGGGAGGACAAGAGACCCAGTACTTC	CASSAGLAGGQETQYF
TRBJ2-2	.	.	TRBV19	TGTGCCCCCCCTTGGCGGCCGAACACCGGGGAGCTGTTTTTT	CAPPWRPNTGELFF
TRBJ1-5	.	few	TRBV7-8	TGTGCCAGCAGCTTACTTCGGGTAGATCAGCCCCAGCATTTT	CASSLLRVDQPQHF
TRBJ2-3	.	.	TRBV9	TGTGCCAGCAGCGTAAACACGGGGGGCGATACGCAGTATTTT	CASSVNTGGDTQYF
TRBJ1-5	TRBD1	.	TRBV5-6	TGTGCCAGCAGCTTATTCCGACCGGGACAGGCAAAAAATCAGCCCCAGCATTTT	CASSLFRPGQAKNQPQHF
TRBJ1-1	.	few	TRBV7-8	TGTGCCAGCAGCCAACAGGGAATAGCTTTCTTT	CASSQQGIAFF
TRBJ2-7	TRBD1	.	TRBV18	TGTGCCAGCTCACTCGGGACAGACTACGAGCAGTACTTC	CASSLGTDYEQYF
TRBJ1-1	.	few	TRBV6-5	TGTGCCAGCAGTATTAGCCAGAACACTGAAGCTTTCTTT	CASSISQNTEAFF
TRBJ1-2	.	.	TRBV7-9	TGTGCCAGCAAACCGGGGGGCAGCTATGGCTACACCTTC	CASKPGGSYGYTF
TRBJ2-7	.	.	TRBV6-5	TGTGCCAGCAGCCGTCCCGGGACAAGGAGCTACGAGCAGTACTTC	CASSRPGTRSYEQYF
TRBJ1-1	TRBD1	.	TRBV4-1	TGCGCCAGCAGCCCCTCCGCGACAGGGGAAGCTTTCTTT	CASSPSATGEAFF
TRBJ2-1	.	few	TRBV27	TGTGCCAGCAGTTGGAACAGCAACAATGAGCAGTTCTTC	CASSWNSNNEQFF
TRBJ2-7	TRBD2	.	TRBV5-5	TGTGCCAGCAGCTCCGCCGGGACTAGCGGTCACGAGCAGTACTTC	CASSSAGTSGHEQYF
TRBJ2-1	.	few	TRBV19	TGTGCCAGTAGTATCCTTGGACAGAACAATGAGCAGTTCTTC	CASSILGQNNEQFF
TRBJ2-1	.	.	TRBV7-6	TGTGCCAGCAGCTTAGTGAGAAATGAGCAGTTCTTC	CASSLVRNEQFF
TRBJ2-1	TRBD1	.	TRBV4-1	TGCGCCAGCAGCCCCAGAACGGACAGGGGCGAGAAAGAAAATGAGCAGTTCTTC	CASSPRTDRGEKENEQFF
TRBJ1-1	TRBD1	.	TRBV7-3	TGTGCCAGCAGTACACAGGGGATGAACACTGAAGCTTTCTTT	CASSTQGMNTEAFF
TRBJ1-2	TRBD1	.	TRBV2	TGTGCCAGCAGTGAATTGACAGGGCCCTATGGCTACACCTTC	CASSELTGPYGYTF
TRBJ1-1	.	.	TRBV7-9	TGTTCCAGCAGCTTAGGGAGCACTGAAGCTTTCTTT	CSSSLGSTEAFF
TRBJ1-1	.	.	TRBV6-5	TGTGCCAGCAAAGTACAAATGAACACTGAAGCTTTCTTT	CASKVQMNTEAFF
TRBJ1-1	TRBD1	.	TRBV14	TGTGCCAGCAGCCCCCGGGACAGGGTAGATACTGAAGCTTTCTTT	CASSPRDRVDTEAFF
TRBJ1-2	TRBD1	.	TRBV9	TGTGCCAGCAGCCCAAGGACAGGGAAGGGCTACACCTTC	CASSPRTGKGYTF
TRBJ1-1	TRBD1	.	TRBV18	TGTGCCAGCTTCCCGGGACAGGGGATGAACACTGAAGCTTTCTTT	CASFPGQGMNTEAFF
TRBJ1-5	TRBD1	.	TRBV19	TGTGCCAGTAGTATCCAGAGGACAGGGAATCAGCCCCAGCATTTT	CASSIQRTGNQPQHF